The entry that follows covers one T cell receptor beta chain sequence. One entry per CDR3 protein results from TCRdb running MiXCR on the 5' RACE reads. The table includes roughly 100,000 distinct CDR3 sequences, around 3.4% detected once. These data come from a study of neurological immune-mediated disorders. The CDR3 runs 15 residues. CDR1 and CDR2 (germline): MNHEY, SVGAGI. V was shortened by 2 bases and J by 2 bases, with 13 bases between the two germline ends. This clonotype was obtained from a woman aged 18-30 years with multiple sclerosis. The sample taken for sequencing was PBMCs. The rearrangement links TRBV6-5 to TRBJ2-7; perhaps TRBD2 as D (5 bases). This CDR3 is CASSYDPSGTYEQYF. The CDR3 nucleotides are TGTGCCAGCAGTTACGACCCAAGCGGTACCTACGAGCAGTACTTC.